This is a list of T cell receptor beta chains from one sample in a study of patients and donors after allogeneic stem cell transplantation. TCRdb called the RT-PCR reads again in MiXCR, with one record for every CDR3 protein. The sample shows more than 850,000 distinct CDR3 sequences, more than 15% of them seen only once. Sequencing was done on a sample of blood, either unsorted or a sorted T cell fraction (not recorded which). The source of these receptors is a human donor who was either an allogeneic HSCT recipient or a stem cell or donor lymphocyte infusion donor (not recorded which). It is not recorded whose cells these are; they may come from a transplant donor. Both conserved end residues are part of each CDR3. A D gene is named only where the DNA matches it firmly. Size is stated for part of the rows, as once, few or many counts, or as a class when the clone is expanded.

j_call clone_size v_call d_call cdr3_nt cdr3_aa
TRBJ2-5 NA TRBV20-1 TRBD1 TGCAGTGCTAGTTCAGGGGGAGAGACCCAGTACTTC CSASSGGETQYF
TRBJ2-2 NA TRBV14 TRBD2 TGTGCCAGCAGCCTCCATCTAGCGGGAGAAAGCGGGGAGCTGTTTTTT CASSLHLAGESGELFF
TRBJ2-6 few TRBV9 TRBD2 TGTGCCAGCACTAGCGGGAGCACCGGGGCCAACGTCCTGACTTTC CASTSGSTGANVLTF
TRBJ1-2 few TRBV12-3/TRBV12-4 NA TGTGCCAGCAGGACCTCGGTGGGCTATGGCTACACCTTC CASRTSVGYGYTF
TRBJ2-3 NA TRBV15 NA TGTGCCACCAGCAGAGGTTGGGACAGCACAGATACGCAGTATTTT CATSRGWDSTDTQYF
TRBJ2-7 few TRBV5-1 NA TGCGCCAGCAGCCGTTTTGAGCTCGGTTCCTACGAGCAGTACTTC CASSRFELGSYEQYF
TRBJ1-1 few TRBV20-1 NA TGCAGTGCTAGCCGGGCGTGGGGGAACACTGAAGCTTTCTTT CSASRAWGNTEAFF
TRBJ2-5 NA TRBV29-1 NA TGCAGCGTTGAAGACCTACATGAAGGGGAGACCCAGTACTTC CSVEDLHEGETQYF
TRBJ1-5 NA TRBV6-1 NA TGTGCCAGCAGTCCCGGGGGTCGACCTCTCAATCAGCCCCAGCATTTT CASSPGGRPLNQPQHF
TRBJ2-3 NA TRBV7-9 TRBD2 TGTGCCAGCACCCCCTGGACTAGCGGAACAGATACGCAGTATTTT CASTPWTSGTDTQYF
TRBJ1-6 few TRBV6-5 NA TGTGCCAGCAGTTACTCCGGGTCTGCCCTCCACTTT CASSYSGSALHF
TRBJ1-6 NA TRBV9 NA TGTGCCAGCAGCGTAGCGCCCGGGAGTAAAAATTCACCCCTCCACTTT CASSVAPGSKNSPLHF
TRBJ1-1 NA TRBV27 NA TGTGCCAGCAGTTTAGGGTCATGGGTTTCTAGCACTGAAGCTTTCTTT CASSLGSWVSSTEAFF
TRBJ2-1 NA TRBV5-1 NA TGCGCCAGCAGCTTTGGACAGAGCTCCTACAATGAGCAGTTCTTC CASSFGQSSYNEQFF
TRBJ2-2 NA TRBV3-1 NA TGTGCCAGCAGCCAAGATTCCAGGGGAAGGACCGGGGAGCTGTTTTTT CASSQDSRGRTGELFF
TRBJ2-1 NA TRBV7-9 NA TGTGCCAGCAGCTTAGTACCGGGCCTCCGGGAGGAGCAGTTCTTC CASSLVPGLREEQFF
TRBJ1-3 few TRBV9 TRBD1 TGTGCCAGCAGCGCGGGACAGTCTGGAAACACCATATATTTT CASSAGQSGNTIYF
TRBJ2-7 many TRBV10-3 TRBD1 TGTGCCATCAGTGGGACAGGGCACGAGCAGTACTTC CAISGTGHEQYF
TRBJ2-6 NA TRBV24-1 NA TGTGCCACCAGTGATGGGGCCCAGGGGCTAGGCTCTGGGGCCAACGTCCTGACTTTC CATSDGAQGLGSGANVLTF
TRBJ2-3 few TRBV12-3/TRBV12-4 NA TGTGCCAGCAGGGTTCACACAGATACGCAGTATTTT CASRVHTDTQYF
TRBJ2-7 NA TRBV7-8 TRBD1 TGTGCCAGCAGCTTAGATGGGACAGGGGGCTCCTACGAGCAGTACTTC CASSLDGTGGSYEQYF
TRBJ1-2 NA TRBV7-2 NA TGTGCCAGCAGCTTAGATGGCCTGAGGGGCTACACCTTC CASSLDGLRGYTF
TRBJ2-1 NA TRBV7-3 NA TGTGCCAGCAGCTTCGGCAGACCCTACAATGAGCAGTTCTTC CASSFGRPYNEQFF
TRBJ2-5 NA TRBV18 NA TGTGCCAGCTCACCACCGTCGGGGAAGGTGGAGACCCAGTACTTC CASSPPSGKVETQYF
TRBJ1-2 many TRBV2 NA TGTGCCAGCGGGGTTACATCGAACTATGGCTACACCTTC CASGVTSNYGYTF
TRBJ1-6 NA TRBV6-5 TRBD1 TGTGCCAGCAGTTACTCTCCGGGACAGGGGAGCTCACCCCTCCACTTT CASSYSPGQGSSPLHF
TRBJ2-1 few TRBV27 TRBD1 TGTGCCAGCAGTTTCCGGGACAGGGGGCTAAATGAGCAGTTCTTC CASSFRDRGLNEQFF
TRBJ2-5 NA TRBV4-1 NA TGCGCCAGCAGCCACGCGGATTTGGGCCCACAGTACTTC CASSHADLGPQYF
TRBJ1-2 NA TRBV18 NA TGTGCCAGCTCACCACCAGGGTATAATGGCTACACCTTC CASSPPGYNGYTF
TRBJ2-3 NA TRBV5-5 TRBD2 TGTGCCAGCAACCTTCGGACTAGCGGTGGAGATACGCAGTATTTT CASNLRTSGGDTQYF
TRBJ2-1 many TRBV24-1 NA TGTGCCACCAGTGATTCCTCCCCTACCTTTGGATACAATGAGCAGTTCTTC CATSDSSPTFGYNEQFF
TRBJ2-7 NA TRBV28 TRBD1 TGTGCCAGCAGGGGGGCAGATACAGGGGCGGCGGACGAGCAGTACTTC CASRGADTGAADEQYF
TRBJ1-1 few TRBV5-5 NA TGTGCCAGCAGCTTGCAACAGGGACTGAACACTGAAGCTTTCTTT CASSLQQGLNTEAFF
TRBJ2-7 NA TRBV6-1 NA TGTGCCAGCATGGGCCCGCTTGCGCAGTACTTC CASMGPLAQYF
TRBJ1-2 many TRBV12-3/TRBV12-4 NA TGTGCCAGCAGTTTATTGAGGGAGAGGAATGGCTACACCTTC CASSLLRERNGYTF
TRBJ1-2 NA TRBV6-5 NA TGTGCCAGCAGTTACGAGTATCCGTCTAACTATGGCTACACCTTC CASSYEYPSNYGYTF
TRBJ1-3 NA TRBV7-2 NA TGTGCCAGCAGCCCGCTTGGACGTATAGGGGACACCATATATTTT CASSPLGRIGDTIYF
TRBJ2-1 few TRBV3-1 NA TGTGCCAGCAGCCAAGGGCTAGCGCGATACAATGAGCAGTTCTTC CASSQGLARYNEQFF
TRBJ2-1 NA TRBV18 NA TGTGCCAGCTCACCGGAGGGGCCTGAGGAGCAGTTCTTC CASSPEGPEEQFF
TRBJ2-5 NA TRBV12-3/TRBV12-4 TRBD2 TGTGCCAGCAGTGAGACTAGCGGGGGAGAGACCCAGTACTTC CASSETSGGETQYF
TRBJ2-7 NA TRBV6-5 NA TGTGCCAGCAGTTACTTACCGGGACGGCTGATATACGAGCAGTACTTC CASSYLPGRLIYEQYF
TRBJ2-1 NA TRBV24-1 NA TGTGCCACCAGTGATTTAACGGGACGGACGCACAATGAGCAGTTCTTC CATSDLTGRTHNEQFF
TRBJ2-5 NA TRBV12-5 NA TGTGCTAGTGGTTTGGAGAGGCAGGGGGGGACCCAGTACTTC CASGLERQGGTQYF
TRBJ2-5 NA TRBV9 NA TGTGCCAGCAGCGTAGGTGAGACTTTTCAAGAGACCCAGTACTTC CASSVGETFQETQYF
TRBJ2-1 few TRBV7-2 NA TGTGCCAGCAGGAAGATGAGGGGGGGAGACAATGAGCAGTTCTTC CASRKMRGGDNEQFF
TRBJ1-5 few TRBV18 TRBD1 TGTGCCAGCTCATCCCCGGGACAGCGCAATCAGCCCCAGCATTTT CASSSPGQRNQPQHF
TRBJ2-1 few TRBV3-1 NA TGTGCCAGCAGCCAAATTCTTCCACGAGGCAGGAATGAGCAGTTCTTC CASSQILPRGRNEQFF
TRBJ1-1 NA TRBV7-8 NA TGTGCCAGCAGCTTAGACTCGGGGTATGGCACTGAAGCTTTCTTT CASSLDSGYGTEAFF
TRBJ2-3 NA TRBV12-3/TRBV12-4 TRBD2 TGTGCCAGCAATTCCAGGACTAGCGGGAGGGGTACGCAGTATTTT CASNSRTSGRGTQYF
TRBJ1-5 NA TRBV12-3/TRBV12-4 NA TGTGCCAGCAGCAAGGAAGGGGCGAGCAATCAGCCCCAGCATTTT CASSKEGASNQPQHF
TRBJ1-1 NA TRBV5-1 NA TGCGCCAGCAGCTCCAGCTGGGGGGGCGGAAGAGTCACTGAAGCTTTCTTT CASSSSWGGGRVTEAFF
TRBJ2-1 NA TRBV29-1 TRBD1 TGCAGCGCGGGGGAGGACAGGGTAATTGGAGAGCAGTTCTTC CSAGEDRVIGEQFF
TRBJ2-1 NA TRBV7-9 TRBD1 TGTGCCAGCAGCCGAACAGGGGGCTTACGCAATGAGCAGTTCTTC CASSRTGGLRNEQFF
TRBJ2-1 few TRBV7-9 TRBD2 TGTGCCAGCAGCTTAAGATTGCGCGGGGGGGGAAATGAGCAGTTCTTC CASSLRLRGGGNEQFF
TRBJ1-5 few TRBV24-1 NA TGTGCCACCAGTGACCTCGACCGGAATCAGCCCCAGCATTTT CATSDLDRNQPQHF
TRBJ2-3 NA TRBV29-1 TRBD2 TGCAGCGTGCCTTACCTCACTAGCGGGAGGGCCATTGCAGATACGCAGTATTTT CSVPYLTSGRAIADTQYF
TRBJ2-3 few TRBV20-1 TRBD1 TGCAGTGCTCCCGACAGGGGTGGGGCAGATACGCAGTATTTT CSAPDRGGADTQYF
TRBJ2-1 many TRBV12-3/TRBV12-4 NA TGTGCCAGCAGTATAGTCCAAGAGCAGTTCTTC CASSIVQEQFF
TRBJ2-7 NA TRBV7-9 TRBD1 TGTGCCAGCAGCAGCCCCGGGACAGATCCCTACGAGCAGTACTTC CASSSPGTDPYEQYF